The source of this T cell receptor beta chain is a study of low-dose radiotherapy and immunotherapy resistance in tumors. Across the whole study: Cohort 1 was given 0.5 Gy per fraction every 2 weeks, for 6.5 Gy total. Dosing for Cohort 2 consisted of 1 Gy per fraction every two weeks, reaching a total of 13 Gy over 26 weeks.

As for time point: after trial treatment. The treatment was: LDRT plus nivolumab, ipilimumab, low-dose cyclophosphamide and aspirin (RACIN trial). The CDR3 runs 14 residues. Unmatched junction bases numbered 10, after V lost 5 bases and J lost 8 bases. Germline V CDR1 and CDR2: SGHRS, YFSETQ. In this sample, this clonotype turned up many times. Primers used for first-strand cDNA, a TRAV- and TRBV-specific set, covered both alpha and beta chains. TCR amplification ran 15 to 20 PCR cycles using constant-region and V-primer adapter primers. mRNA isolates were amplified via in vitro transcription. TCRdb re-called the reads with MiXCR, one entry per CDR3 protein. The table records around 58,000 distinct CDR3 sequences, about a quarter of them present only once.

This chain uses TRBV5-1 with TRBJ2-1, with TRBD2 matching 7 bases. The receptor was derived from a male donor with prostate cancer. Here the sequenced sample was PBMCs, taken after low-dose radiotherapy plus immunotherapy. CDR3 sequence: CASRPPGGYHEQFF. CDR3 coding DNA: TGCGCCAGCAGACCCCCGGGAGGTTACCATGAGCAGTTCTTC. The complete variable domain, with remaining parts taken from reference TRBV5-1 and TRBJ2-1, reads KAGVTQTPRYLIKTRGQQVTLSCSPISGHRSVSWYQQTPGQGLQFLFEYFSETQRNKGNFPGRFSGRQFSNSRSEMNVSTLELGDSALYLCASRPPGGYHEQFFGPGTRLTVL.